These T cell receptor beta chains were read from a single sample in a study of T cell changes during pregnancy in multiple sclerosis. Here immunoSEQ multiplex PCR was the method, and the copy in TCRdb shows in-frame clones only, minus some. The sample has around 70,000 clones, around 90% seen once. Sequenced material: CD4+ T cells from peripheral blood mononuclear cells, taken after pregnancy. These receptors were taken from a female donor with multiple sclerosis, enrolled in a pregnancy study. CDR3s include the opening cysteine and the closing phenylalanine or tryptophan. D genes are given only for firm matches. The size field is filled for only some rows; it gives once, few, many or a size class.

TRBV6-1,NA,TRBJ1-2,NA,TGTGCCAGCAGTGAAGCTCCGCACAGTGACTATGGCTACACCTTC,CASSEAPHSDYGYTF
TRBV9,NA,TRBJ1-2,NA,TGTGCCAGCAGCGTAGATTTACGAGGCGCGTCGTATGGCTACACCTTC,CASSVDLRGASYGYTF
TRBV9,NA,TRBJ1-4,TRBD1,TGTGCCAGCAGCGCTCCGACGGGACAGGGTAATGAAAAACTGTTTTTT,CASSAPTGQGNEKLFF
TRBV7-2,NA,TRBJ2-2,NA,TGTGCCACTCATACACCGAACACCGGGGAGCTGTTTTTT,CATHTPNTGELFF
TRBV5-5,NA,TRBJ1-1,TRBD1,TGTGCCAGCAGCTTGATCGGGACAGGGGCCACTGAAGCTTTCTTT,CASSLIGTGATEAFF
TRBV28,NA,TRBJ1-5,NA,TGTGCCAGCAGTTTACCTCACCAGGGGCAGCCCCAGCATTTT,CASSLPHQGQPQHF
TRBV2,NA,TRBJ2-5,NA,TGTGCCAGCAGTGGACCGGCCCACGGGGAGACCCAGTACTTC,CASSGPAHGETQYF
TRBV7-3,NA,TRBJ2-2,TRBD2,TGTGCCAGCAGCTTAGAGGCTAGCGGGATCGGGGAGCTGTTTTTT,CASSLEASGIGELFF
TRBV9,NA,TRBJ2-7,NA,TGTGCCAGCAGCCCAAAGGCCGGGATCGCCTACGAGCAGTACTTC,CASSPKAGIAYEQYF
TRBV18,once,TRBJ2-2,TRBD1,TGTGCCAGCTCACCACGAGGCAGGGGGCTTGTCACCGGGGAGCTGTTTTTT,CASSPRGRGLVTGELFF
TRBV28,NA,TRBJ1-5,NA,TGTGCCAGCAGTTCTGGAGCTCAGCCCCAGCATTTT,CASSSGAQPQHF
TRBV5-4,NA,TRBJ1-3,TRBD1,TGTGCCAGCAGCCCAGGGACAGGAGACTACTCTGGAAACACCATATATTTT,CASSPGTGDYSGNTIYF
TRBV5-1,NA,TRBJ1-1,NA,TGCGCCAGCAGGGACGGGACTGAGAACACTGAAGCTTTCTTT,CASRDGTENTEAFF
TRBV18,once,TRBJ1-5,TRBD1,TGTGCCAGCTCACCACTGGGACAGGGGTTAGGAAGCAATCAGCCCCAGCATTTT,CASSPLGQGLGSNQPQHF
TRBV29-1,NA,TRBJ2-7,NA,TGCAGCGTTGATAGCGGCCCGAGCTCCTACGAGCAGTACTTC,CSVDSGPSSYEQYF
TRBV11-2,NA,TRBJ2-1,TRBD2,TGTGCCAGCAGTTCTAATAGCGGGGGTCAATCCTACAATGAGCAGTTCTTC,CASSSNSGGQSYNEQFF
TRBV6-5,NA,TRBJ1-2,NA,TGTGCCAGCAGACAGGGCTTCTATGGCTACACCTTC,CASRQGFYGYTF
TRBV2,NA,TRBJ1-5,TRBD1,TGTGCCAGCAGTGAAGGGACAGGCCATGGACAGCCCCAGCATTTT,CASSEGTGHGQPQHF
TRBV18,NA,TRBJ1-1,TRBD1,TGTGCCAGCTCGTTAACAGGGGGAAGGACAAGTGAAGCTTTCTTT,CASSLTGGRTSEAFF
TRBV19,NA,TRBJ1-1,TRBD1,TGTGCCAGTAGTATGGACAGGGACACTGAAGCTTTCTTT,CASSMDRDTEAFF
TRBV5-1,NA,TRBJ2-3,TRBD2,TGCGCCAGCAGCTTGACTAGCGGGAAGACAGATACGCAGTATTTT,CASSLTSGKTDTQYF
TRBV6-1,NA,TRBJ2-1,TRBD2,TGTGCCAGCAGTGAAGCTGCTAGCGGGGGGCAGAATGAGCAGTTCTTC,CASSEAASGGQNEQFF
TRBV19,once,TRBJ2-3,TRBD2,TGTGCCAGTAGAACTAGCGGTTTGCCCACAGATACGCAGTATTTT,CASRTSGLPTDTQYF
TRBV7-9,NA,TRBJ2-5,NA,TGTGCCAGCAGCTCACAAGAGACCCAGTACTTC,CASSSQETQYF
TRBV5-1,once,TRBJ1-2,NA,TGCGCCAGCAGCCCGGAGGTACTCTATGGCTACACCTTC,CASSPEVLYGYTF
TRBV21-1,NA,TRBJ1-5,NA,TGTGCCAGCAGCCCGGGGGTCGTGAAAGGTGACCAGCCCCAGCATTTT,CASSPGVVKGDQPQHF
TRBV5-5,NA,TRBJ1-2,NA,TGTGCCAGCAGCTTAGGGGGACGGGTCCCCTATGGCTACACCTTC,CASSLGGRVPYGYTF
TRBV5-1,NA,TRBJ1-2,NA,TGCGCCAGCAGCTTGGACCCAGGTAGATTTGGCTACACCTTC,CASSLDPGRFGYTF
TRBV30,NA,TRBJ1-3,NA,TGTGCCTGGAGTCCTTCGGTCCGCTACTCTGGAAACACCATATATTTT,CAWSPSVRYSGNTIYF
TRBV7-9,NA,TRBJ2-3,TRBD2,TGTGCCAGCAGCTTAGATGTGAGCGGGGCGCAGTATTTT,CASSLDVSGAQYF
TRBV4-2,NA,TRBJ1-1,NA,TGTGCCAGCAGCCCGTTAGGGGTGATGAACACTGAAGCTTTCTTT,CASSPLGVMNTEAFF
TRBV27,NA,TRBJ2-1,NA,TGTGCCAGCAGGGAGGCTCCGTCCTACAATGAGCAGTTCTTC,CASREAPSYNEQFF
TRBV5-1,NA,TRBJ1-1,TRBD1,TGCGCCAGCAGCTTGGGGACAGGGTCTGAAGCTTTCTTT,CASSLGTGSEAFF
TRBV10-3,NA,TRBJ2-7,NA,TGTGCCATCAGTGTAAGGTCGGACTTGTCCTACGAGCAGTACTTC,CAISVRSDLSYEQYF
TRBV5-4,NA,TRBJ2-1,TRBD2,TGTGCCAGCAGCTCTTCACTAGCGGGGTACAATGAGCAGTTCTTC,CASSSSLAGYNEQFF
TRBV7-9,NA,TRBJ2-7,TRBD1,TGTGCCAGCAGCTTGTCCATTGCGACAGGGGGGGCCTACGAGCAGTACTTC,CASSLSIATGGAYEQYF
TRBV5-1,NA,TRBJ1-1,NA,TGCGCCAGCAGCCCGGAGACAGTCCTGAACACTGAAGCTTTCTTT,CASSPETVLNTEAFF
TRBV7-9,NA,TRBJ1-2,TRBD1,TGTGCCAGCAGCTTAGCCGGGACAGGGAGGGGCTACACCTTC,CASSLAGTGRGYTF
TRBV5-1,NA,TRBJ1-2,NA,TGCGCCAGCAGCTTGGATCTCGAGGGCTATGGCTACACCTTC,CASSLDLEGYGYTF
TRBV13,NA,TRBJ2-3,TRBD2,TGTGCCAGCAGCTTAAGCGCTAGCGGCCTGACAGATACGCAGTATTTT,CASSLSASGLTDTQYF
TRBV5-4,NA,TRBJ1-6,NA,TGTGCCAGCAGCTCGCGAAGGGACATTAATTCACCCCTCCACTTT,CASSSRRDINSPLHF
TRBV6-1,NA,TRBJ1-1,TRBD1,TGTGCCTGTAGACAGGGCAAGGGCACTGAAGCTTTCTTT,CACRQGKGTEAFF
TRBV6-5,NA,TRBJ2-5,TRBD1,TGTGCCAGCAGCCTTTCCCGGGACAGGCAAGAGACCCAGTACTTC,CASSLSRDRQETQYF
TRBV9,NA,TRBJ1-2,NA,TGTGCCAGCAGCCCCAGGCAGGGAGGCGGCTACACCTTC,CASSPRQGGGYTF
TRBV19,NA,TRBJ2-2,TRBD1,TGTGCCAGTAGTACCTTCCGGGACAGGATTAGCGGGGAGCTGTTTTTT,CASSTFRDRISGELFF
TRBV18,NA,TRBJ2-3,TRBD1,TGTGCCAGCTCATCTGACAGGGCTGACACAGATACGCAGTATTTT,CASSSDRADTDTQYF
TRBV9,NA,TRBJ2-3,TRBD2,TGTGCCAGCAGCGTAGCTCCCTCCTGGCGGGGGGGCCGAGGAGATACGCAGTATTTT,CASSVAPSWRGGRGDTQYF
TRBV19,NA,TRBJ1-4,NA,TGTGCCAGTAGTCCCCGCGCAGGGTCCGGTGAAAAACTGTTTTTT,CASSPRAGSGEKLFF